The rows below give T cell receptor beta chains drawn from one sample of a study of T cells in Graves' hyperthyroidism and ophthalmopathy. TCRdb reanalysed the multiplex PCR reads using MiXCR and keeps one entry per CDR3 protein. The sample comprises 350,000 to 500,000 distinct CDR3 sequences, approximately 15% of which are singletons, and 5.3% rests with the top ten. Sequenced material: blood. These receptor sequences come from a young woman with Graves' hyperthyroidism. The CDR3 runs from the conserved cysteine through the conserved F or W. Each record gives: J gene, V gene, CDR3 protein.

J: TRBJ2-7
V: TRBV6-4
CDR3: CASSAELGPSYEQYF

J: TRBJ2-3
V: TRBV6-4
CDR3: CASSELAGGEDTQYF

J: TRBJ1-3
V: TRBV28
CDR3: CASTVDRVGNTIYF

J: TRBJ2-3
V: TRBV29-1
CDR3: CSVGRTSTDTQYF

J: TRBJ1-6
V: TRBV28
CDR3: CASRPASSYNSPLHF

J: TRBJ1-2
V: TRBV5-1
CDR3: CASSTDREYTF

J: TRBJ2-2
V: TRBV28
CDR3: CASLQENNGELFF

J: TRBJ2-3
V: TRBV30
CDR3: CARAASGSTDTQYF

J: TRBJ1-2
V: TRBV12-3/TRBV12-4
CDR3: CASSPPRTGGKSGYTF

J: TRBJ1-2
V: TRBV28
CDR3: CASSTGVGYTF

J: TRBJ2-5
V: TRBV20-1
CDR3: CSAARGAEETQYF

J: TRBJ2-5
V: TRBV9
CDR3: CASSLGTSGRGRETQYF

J: TRBJ2-3
V: TRBV6-2/TRBV6-3
CDR3: CASSHTPGQGTDTQYF

J: TRBJ2-7
V: TRBV30
CDR3: CAWSLLAGGGEQYF

J: TRBJ1-5
V: TRBV12-3/TRBV12-4
CDR3: CASSPTPGRDQPQHF

J: TRBJ1-4
V: TRBV7-6
CDR3: CASSLGPGGDEKLFF

J: TRBJ2-4
V: TRBV5-1
CDR3: CASSFGLAGGPGSVKNIQYF

J: TRBJ1-2
V: TRBV5-1
CDR3: CASSLEWNYGYTF

J: TRBJ2-1
V: TRBV30
CDR3: CAWSVGSGNEQFF

J: TRBJ2-5
V: TRBV3-1
CDR3: CASSQAGGYETQYF

J: TRBJ1-1
V: TRBV5-4
CDR3: CASNLAGNTEAFF

J: TRBJ1-1
V: TRBV15
CDR3: CATSIGGSDTEAFF

J: TRBJ1-1
V: TRBV6-4
CDR3: CASSDSPGSGWTEAFF

J: TRBJ2-1
V: TRBV7-3
CDR3: CASIPAGDEQFF

J: TRBJ2-7
V: TRBV18
CDR3: CASSPRQGPYEQYF

J: TRBJ2-3
V: TRBV27
CDR3: CASSLRSGRTDTQYF

J: TRBJ1-1
V: TRBV4-1
CDR3: CASSQFGGLNTEAFF

J: TRBJ1-2
V: TRBV28
CDR3: CASSFPSITGYTF

J: TRBJ2-1
V: TRBV5-8
CDR3: CASSLVLQGTNNEQFF

J: TRBJ2-6
V: TRBV2
CDR3: CASPEGAGVPGANVLTF

J: TRBJ2-3
V: TRBV6-1
CDR3: CASTGIGRASTDTQYF

J: TRBJ2-7
V: TRBV19
CDR3: CASSVLADPSYEQYF

J: TRBJ2-3
V: TRBV7-8
CDR3: CASSARGSGFSTDTQYF

J: TRBJ2-7
V: TRBV4-2
CDR3: CASSQDWYEQYF

J: TRBJ2-1
V: TRBV18
CDR3: CASSPRQNNEQFF

J: TRBJ1-1
V: TRBV18
CDR3: CASSPLAGGNTEAFF

J: TRBJ2-7
V: TRBV3-1
CDR3: CASSPLADSYEQYF

J: TRBJ2-1
V: TRBV6-1
CDR3: CASSRPTSGIRDEQFF

J: TRBJ2-5
V: TRBV20-1
CDR3: CSASLMETQYF

J: TRBJ2-5
V: TRBV28
CDR3: CASSGTSPLGQETQYF

J: TRBJ1-3
V: TRBV7-2
CDR3: CASSLTPTGSGNTIYF

J: TRBJ2-7
V: TRBV5-5
CDR3: CASSAVRITYEQYF

J: TRBJ2-1
V: TRBV24-1
CDR3: CATSDPGTGGNEQFF

J: TRBJ2-1
V: TRBV6-4
CDR3: CASSPLAGVANEQFF

J: TRBJ2-5
V: TRBV3-1
CDR3: CASSQGPQETQYF

J: TRBJ1-1
V: TRBV2
CDR3: CASNYRDRGESGGTEAFF

J: TRBJ2-7
V: TRBV28
CDR3: CASTSDISYEQYF

J: TRBJ2-3
V: TRBV27
CDR3: CASSYGASSTDTQYF

J: TRBJ2-7
V: TRBV29-1
CDR3: CSVQLSYEQYF

J: TRBJ1-2
V: TRBV3-1
CDR3: CASSQVGGGGGYGYTF

J: TRBJ1-2
V: TRBV9
CDR3: CASSVDDRGYGYTF

J: TRBJ2-7
V: TRBV6-2/TRBV6-3
CDR3: CASSLRNYEQYF

J: TRBJ2-1
V: TRBV20-1
CDR3: CSAKQGSSYNEQFF

J: TRBJ2-7
V: TRBV28
CDR3: CASKGQRIYEQYF